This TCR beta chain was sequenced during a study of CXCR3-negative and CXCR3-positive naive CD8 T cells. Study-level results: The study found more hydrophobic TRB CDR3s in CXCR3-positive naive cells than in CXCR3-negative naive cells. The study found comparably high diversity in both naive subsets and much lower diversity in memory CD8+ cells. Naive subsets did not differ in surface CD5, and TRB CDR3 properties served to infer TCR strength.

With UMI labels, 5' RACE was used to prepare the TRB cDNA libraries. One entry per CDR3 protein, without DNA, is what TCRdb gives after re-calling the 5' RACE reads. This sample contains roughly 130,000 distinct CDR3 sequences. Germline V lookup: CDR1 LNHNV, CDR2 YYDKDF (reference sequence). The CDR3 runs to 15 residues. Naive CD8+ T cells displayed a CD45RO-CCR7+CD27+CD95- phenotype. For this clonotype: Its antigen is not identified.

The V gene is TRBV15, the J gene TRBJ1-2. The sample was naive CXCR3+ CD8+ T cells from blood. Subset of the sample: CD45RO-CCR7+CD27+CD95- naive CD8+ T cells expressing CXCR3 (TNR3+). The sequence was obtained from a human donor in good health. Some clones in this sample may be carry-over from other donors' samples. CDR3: CATSRDGEFNYGYTF.